This TCR beta chain was captured in a study of blood T cell repertoires in COVID-19. The overall study: The cDNA or gDNA used as material had been derived from T cells, B-cell-depleted T cells, or PBMCs.

Seattle's cohort entered during active infection and was followed longitudinally. V was trimmed by 7 bases and J by 3 bases, leaving 30 bases between them. This CDR3 contains 19 residues. CDR1 LNHDA and CDR2 SQIVND come from the germline V gene (reference sequence). TCRdb's copy holds only in-frame clones and misses some; the assay was immunoSEQ multiplex PCR. The table shows fewer than 450,000 clones, with around 89% occurring only once. The TCR comes from a woman in her 50s with COVID-19, enrolled during active disease. Sample: peripheral blood. J is TRBJ1-1 and V is TRBV19, with TRBD1 as a possible D gene (6 bases). The CDR3 bases are TGTGCCAGTAAGAGCAGGGTGTGGGACACAGATTTTGGGGACACTGAAGCTTTCTTT. It codes for CASKSRVWDTDFGDTEAFF.